The 16 T cell receptor delta chains listed next were all sequenced from one sample in a study of γδ T cells in repeated Plasmodium falciparum infection (dated by TCRdb to the early 2020s). Vgamma9/Vdelta2+ and Vdelta2-negative gammadelta T cell populations were flow-sorted from peripheral blood mononuclear cells for bulk TCR repertoire analysis. The library relied on multiplex PCR. TCRdb records Illumina MiSeq as the sequencer. In TCRdb, clones were called once more from the public reads by CATT, and rows of identical DNA were later combined. The sample table records under 60,000 delta-chain clones; 1.5% to 2% of these occur just once. The ten most abundant clones make up about 9.1% of the sample. Sequencing used gamma-delta T cells from blood. The receptor source for this set is a pool of human donors (malaria-infected and uninfected, not separated).

On this clone: Translating this DNA gives a protein that differs at residue 5 from the TCRdb one, which belongs to a much larger clone; a read error is likely, and the protein shown is this translation. The J gene is TRDJ1, the V gene TRDV1; 9 nucleotides align to TRDD3. Germline assignment: CDR1 TSWWSYY and CDR2 QGS. V dropped 5 bases and J dropped 2; count of bases not matched to a gene: 21. CDR3 size: 20 residues. CDR3 protein: CALGKSPSVRVLGETDKLIF. As DNA, the CDR3 is TGTGCTCTTGGGAAATCCCCCTCCGTCCGCGTACTGGGGGAGACCGATAAACTCATCTTT.

With respect to this clone: TCRdb records a much larger clone's protein for this DNA, with a difference at residue 6 that likely arises from a read error; the protein given is the translation of the DNA. The V gene is TRDV1, the J gene TRDJ1; 12 bases fit TRDD3. This CDR3 is 24 amino acids long. CDR1 and CDR2 (germline): TSWWSYY, QGS. The J segment lost 3 bases and the V segment lost 4 bases, leaving 30 bases of the junction unmatched. The CDR3 DNA reads TGTGCTCTTGGGGCTCCCCAATTCCTACCGGTCCTTTATACTGGGGGATACCTCGCCGATAAACTCATCTTT. Protein product: CALGAPQFLPVLYTGGYLADKLIF.

This clone has only a few counts. The protein that TCRdb holds for this DNA derives from a much larger clone and differs from the translated DNA at residue 6, which likely indicates a read error; the protein shown here is translated from the DNA. The rearrangement joins TRDV1 to TRDJ1, with D uncertain. TCRdb leaves out the J gene; it was filled in here by matching the DNA to germline. Trimming cost V 3 bases and J 2 bases, with 13 bases left between them. CDR1 and CDR2 from the germline V gene are TSWWSYY and QGS. The CDR3 runs to 15 residues. CDR3 coding DNA: TGTGCTCTTGGGGATAGCCCCCCCGGGACCGATAAACTCATCTTT. This codes for CALGDSPPGTDKLIF.

In its sample, this clone was seen a few times. The protein given by TCRdb reflects a much larger clone and differs at residue 13 from this DNA's translation, likely from a read error; the protein shown is the DNA's translation. The genes are TRDV1 and TRDJ1; the match to TRDD3 covers 9 bases. The J gene, missing from TCRdb, was assigned here through DNA to germline matching. After removal of 3 bases from V and 1 base from J, the junction contained 24 bases not matched to a gene. The CDR3 consists of 22 residues. Germline V gene data show CDR1 as TSWWSYY and CDR2 as QGS. The CDR3 sequence is CALGDSSFLGRVLGIRTDKLIF. Written as DNA, the CDR3 is TGTGCTCTTGGGGATTCTTCCTTCCTCGGAAGAGTGTTGGGGATACGCACCGATAAACTCATCTTT.

This clone was counted a few times. The protein held in TCRdb is that of a much larger clone and does not match this DNA's translation at residue 4, likely because of a read error; the protein shown is translated from the DNA. The V and J genes are TRAV14/DV4 and TRDJ1; D not certain. TCRdb leaves out the J gene; it was filled in here by matching the DNA to germline. Germline loops: CDR1 TSDPSYG, CDR2 QGSYDQQN (reference sequence). This CDR3 is 14 amino acids long. The CDR3 sequence: CAMGELHYTDKLIF. The CDR3 DNA is TGTGCAATGGGAGAGCTCCATTACACCGATAAACTCATCTTT.

This clone was detected many times. This may come from a read error, since a much larger clone is one base off. The same CDR3 arises from other DNA sequences in this sample as well. This chain connects TRDV1 to TRDJ1; tentative D call: TRDD3 (6 bases). The germline CDR1 and CDR2 sequences are TSWWSYY and QGS. V was clipped by 2 bases and J by 0 bases, with 25 bases between them. There are 20 residues in the CDR3. The DNA for the CDR3 is TGTGCTCTTGGGGAAGATCCGAAGTCTGTCGGGGATTCATACACCGATAAACTCATCTTT. Protein product: CALGEDPKSVGDSYTDKLIF.

On this clone: The protein TCRdb lists belongs to a much larger clone and differs from this DNA's translation at residue 16, which points to a read error; the protein shown is made from the DNA. There is no J gene call, but TRDV1 is given as the V gene; TRDD3 was called by the table and not checked on the DNA. The CDR3 spans 17 residues. The germline CDR1 and CDR2 sequences are TSWWSYY and QGS. The CDR3 reads CALGVNNFYTTTDKLTF. In nucleotides, the CDR3 is TGTGCTCTTGGGGTAAACAACTTTTACACTACGACCGATAAACTCACCTTT.

As to this clone: TCRdb records a much larger clone's protein for this DNA, with a difference at residue 13 that likely arises from a read error; the protein given is the translation of the DNA. J is TRDJ1 and V is TRDV1; 8 bases match TRDD2. TCRdb records no J gene; here it was assigned by comparing the DNA to germline. Trimming took 4 bases from V and 0 from J; bases not matched to a gene: 22. The CDR3 covers 21 residues. Germline V lookup: CDR1 TSWWSYY, CDR2 QGS. The CDR3 sequence: CALGGLPTRNSGHRYTDKLIF. The CDR3 DNA follows: TGTGCTCTTGGGGGGCTTCCTACGAGAAACTCCGGGCATCGTTACACCGATAAACTCATCTTT.

This clone was recorded many times. TCRdb pairs this DNA with a much larger clone's protein that differs at residue 7, likely a read error; the protein shown was translated from the DNA. The chain employs TRDV1 and TRDJ1; 7 bases match TRDD3. Unmatched junction bases numbered 6, after V lost 2 bases and J lost 3 bases. CDR1 and CDR2 (germline): TSWWSYY, QGS. The CDR3 covers 15 residues. The CDR3 nucleotides are TGTGCTCTTGGGGAAAAGCGTGGATACGCCGATAAACTCATCTTT. Translation: CALGEKRGYADKLIF.

Ten or more counts support this clone. V gene TRDV1 combines with J gene TRDJ1; 11 nucleotides line up with TRDD3. From germline, CDR1 is TSWWSYY and CDR2 QGS. With 11 bases clipped from V and 0 bases from J, the junction kept 17 bases outside the gene matches. The CDR3 sequence is 18 residues long. The CDR3 region has the DNA TGTGCTTTTAAGTGGGCTCCCTGGGGGATACCTGACACCGATAAACTCATCTTT. Its protein product is CAFKWAPWGIPDTDKLIF.

As for this clone: A far larger clone is just one base off, so this is likely a read error. Different DNA sequences within this sample yield the same CDR3. The chain recombines TRDV1 with TRDJ1; D is unclear. TCRdb is silent on the J gene; assignment here came from matching the DNA to germline. Germline lookup yields CDR1 TSWWSYY and CDR2 QGS. Trimming took off 4 bases at V and 2 bases at J, with 26 bases between the two ends. The CDR3 contains 19 residues. The CDR3: CALGGPQGVPRLGTDKLIF. The CDR3 coding sequence is TGTGCTCTTGGGGGACCACAAGGGGTGCCCCGTCTCGGAACCGATAAACTCATCTTT.

This clone was seen ten or more times. The protein TCRdb lists belongs to a much larger clone and differs from this DNA's translation at residue 9, which points to a read error; the protein shown is made from the DNA. This chain links TRDV2 with TRDJ1; 8 nucleotides match TRDD3. Germline V CDR1 and CDR2: GEAIGNYY, EKD. This CDR3 contains 17 residues. V shed 6 bases and J 0 bases; nucleotides not matched to a gene: 14. The chain's CDR3 is CACLPLGDVGYTDKLIF. CDR3 in DNA: TGTGCCTGTCTACCGCTGGGGGACGTGGGGTACACCGATAAACTCATCTTT.

There are many counts of this clone. One base separates it from a far larger clone, so it is likely a read error. Within the sample, other DNA sequences also encode this same CDR3. The gene calls are TRDV1 and TRDJ1; a possible D gene is TRDD3 (6 bases). TCRdb gives no J gene; it was assigned here by matching the DNA to germline. V dropped 4 bases and J dropped 0 bases, with 18 bases sitting between them. This CDR3 has 17 amino acids. Per the germline V gene, CDR1 is TSWWSYY and CDR2 is QGS. For the CDR3, the DNA is TGTGCTCTTGGGGGAATAGGGGGAGATCTGTACACCGATAAACTCATCTTT. This translates into CALGGIGGDLYTDKLIF.

Comments on this clone: The protein given by TCRdb reflects a much larger clone and differs at residue 11 from this DNA's translation, likely from a read error; the protein shown is the DNA's translation. V usage is TRDV2 and J usage is TRDJ1, with TRDD3 matching over 7 bases. The J gene is absent in TCRdb and was assigned here via DNA matching to germline. This CDR3 contains 21 residues. V lost 5 bases to trimming and J lost 0 bases; unmatched junction nucleotides: 26. Per germline, CDR1 GEAIGNYY and CDR2 EKD. The chain's CDR3 is CACVRLPEHKEDTGYTDKLIF. As DNA, the CDR3 is TGTGCCTGTGTGAGGTTACCGGAACACAAGGAGGATACGGGGTACACCGATAAACTCATCTTT.

This clone showed up many times. The gene calls are TRDV1 and TRDJ1, with D possibly called TRDD1 or TRDD3 (5 bases each). The CDR3 covers 20 residues. Per the germline V gene, CDR1 is TSWWSYY and CDR2 is QGS. V lost 0 bases to trimming and J lost 4 bases, with 27 bases between them. CDR3 amino acids: CALGELKLVGLSPIVDKLIF. The DNA of the CDR3 is TGTGCTCTTGGGGAACTAAAACTGGTGGGCCTTTCCCCGATAGTCGATAAACTCATCTTT.

This clone was seen a few times. This DNA's translation and the protein TCRdb lists, from a much larger clone, do not match at residue 8, likely due to a read error; the protein shown is translated from the DNA. The V call is TRDV2, the J call TRDJ1; TRDD3 is a possible D gene (6 bases). The CDR3 covers 16 residues. The germline V and J ends were trimmed by 8 bases and 0 bases, with 21 bases remaining between them. Germline V gives CDR1 GEAIGNYY, CDR2 EKD. CDR3 DNA sequence: TGTGCCTCCAGGAGAACTGGGAGACTGTACACCGATAAACTCATCTTT. Translating gives CASRRTGRLYTDKLIF.